Listed here are 21 T cell receptor beta chains from one sample, sequenced in a study of cytomegalovirus exposure and HLA in healthy donors. Primers included in the PCR were 60 Vbeta and 13 Jbeta primers. Generated by immunoSEQ multiplex PCR, the TCRdb table keeps only in-frame clones and is missing some. Found here are 150,000 to 200,000 clones, about four fifths of them singletons; the top ten hold more than 4%. Sequenced: PBMCs. The receptors originated from a man aged 18 to 29 in good health and CMV-seronegative.

The rearrangement links TRBV6-5 to TRBJ2-5, with D perhaps matching TRBD2 (5 bases). Trimming removed 6 bases from V and 5 bases from J, with 19 bases in between. The CDR3 length is 15 residues. The V gene's germline CDR1 is MNHEY and CDR2 SVGAGI. The CDR3 protein is CASSLAWGRGETQYF. CDR3 DNA: TGTGCCAGCAGCTTGGCCTGGGGTCGGGGTGAGACCCAGTACTTC.

This chain connects TRBV5-8 to TRBJ2-1; 7 nucleotides align to TRBD1. V trimming: 6 bases; J trimming: 0 bases; junction bases outside the gene matches: 6. CDR1 and CDR2 from the germline V gene are SGHTS and YDEGEE. The CDR3 spans 15 residues. CDR3 bases: TGTGCCAGCAACACGGACAGGAGCTCCTACAATGAGCAGTTCTTC. Its translation: CASNTDRSSYNEQFF. The full variable domain, its missing parts supplied by reference TRBV5-8 and TRBJ2-1, is EAGVTQSPTHLIKTRGQQATLRCSPISGHTSVYWYQQALGLGLQFLLWYDEGEERNRGNFPPRFSGRQFPNYSSELNVNALELEDSALYLCASNTDRSSYNEQFFGPGTRLTVL.

The chain has TRBV2 and TRBJ1-1, with 8 bases aligning to TRBD1. J gave up 5 bases and V 6 bases, and 8 bases lay outside the gene matches. The germline V gene has CDR1 SNHLY and CDR2 FYNNEI. This CDR3 contains 14 residues. CDR3 loop: CASRDRVLGTEAFF. CDR3 in DNA: TGTGCCAGCAGGGACAGGGTTTTAGGGACTGAAGCTTTCTTT.

This sequence joins TRBV5-1 and TRBJ1-6, with unresolved D. The ends were cut back, 0 bases at V and 9 bases at J, with 10 bases in the middle. CDR1 is SGHRS, CDR2 YFSETQ, per germline. The CDR3 runs to 14 residues. The CDR3 nucleotides read TGCGCCAGCAGCTTGGACTGGGGAGTTTCACCCCTCCACTTT. The encoded protein is CASSLDWGVSPLHF.

This chain joins TRBV10-1 and TRBJ2-1; D call uncertain. The germline CDR1 and CDR2 sequences are WNHNN and SYGVQD (reference sequence). Trimming stripped 8 bases from V and 6 bases from J, with 8 bases between. The CDR3 consists of 11 residues. The CDR3 nucleotides read TGCGCCAGCGCAGACTCCAATGAGCAGTTCTTC. Its translation is CASADSNEQFF.

V is TRBV7-3 and J is TRBJ1-2, with a weak D call TRBD1 (6 bases). CDR3 length: 13 amino acids. The V gene's germline CDR1 is SGHTA and CDR2 FQGTGA. V dropped 4 bases and J dropped 2 bases, with 8 bases sitting between them. The CDR3 DNA reads as TGTGCCAGCAGCTCCACAGGGAACTATGGCTACACCTTC. Translating it yields CASSSTGNYGYTF. Together with reference TRBV7-3 and TRBJ1-2, the CDR3 gives the full variable domain: GAGVSQTPSNKVTEKGKYVELRCDPISGHTALYWYRQSLGQGPEFLIYFQGTGAADDSGLPNDRFFAVRPEGSVSTLKIQRTERGDSAVYLCASSSTGNYGYTFGSGTRLTVV.

The chain joins TRBV28 to TRBJ1-2; D perhaps matches TRBD1 (5 bases). The germline V gene has CDR1 MDHEN and CDR2 SYDVKM. CDR3 length: 13 residues. The V end was cut by 3 bases, the J end by 4 bases, with 9 bases between. The CDR3 is CASSLGGTYGYTF. CDR3 sequence (DNA): TGTGCCAGCAGTTTGGGGGGTACCTATGGCTACACCTTC.

The gene calls are TRBV27 and TRBJ2-1; TRBD2 agrees at 8 bases. The CDR3 is 17 amino acids. Germline lookup yields CDR1 MNHEY and CDR2 SMNVEV (reference sequence). With 2 bases clipped from V and 5 bases from J, the junction kept 11 bases outside the gene matches. The CDR3 spells CASSLPTPGGPNNEQFF. The CDR3 DNA follows: TGTGCCAGCAGTTTACCAACACCGGGAGGGCCCAACAATGAGCAGTTCTTC.

This chain uses TRBV7-2 with TRBJ2-7; 8 nucleotides match TRBD2. Trimming cost V 5 bases and J 0 bases; bases outside gene matches: 6. The CDR3 has 15 amino acids. From germline, CDR1 is SGHTA and CDR2 FQGNSA. The CDR3 DNA reads as TGTGCCAGCAGCGTTAGCGGGATTAACTCCTACGAGCAGTACTTC. This gives the protein CASSVSGINSYEQYF.

This chain joins TRBV7-9 and TRBJ2-5; possibly TRBD2 for D (7 bases). The germline gives CDR1 SEHNR, CDR2 FQNEAQ (reference sequence). With 4 bases removed from V and 5 bases from J, the gap between germline ends came to 14 bases. The CDR3 is 14 residues long. The CDR3 region has the DNA TGTGCCAGCAGCTGGGGGGGGCAGGTCGAGACCCAGTACTTC. Encoded protein: CASSWGGQVETQYF.

J is TRBJ2-6 and V is TRBV6-1; the D gene is possibly TRBD1 (6 bases). Germline V gene data show CDR1 as MNHNS and CDR2 as SASEGT. There are 15 residues in the CDR3. V dropped 7 bases and J dropped 4 bases, with 14 bases sitting between them. CDR3 bases: TGTGCCAGCAATCGACAGGACTCGGGGGCCAACGTCCTGACTTTC. It translates to CASNRQDSGANVLTF.

The chain joins TRBV5-1 to TRBJ2-7; 9 bases match TRBD1. The CDR3 loop spans 14 amino acids. V lost 4 bases, J lost 2 bases, and 4 bases stayed unmatched. Germline CDR1 SGHRS, CDR2 YFSETQ. The DNA of the CDR3 is TGCGCCAGCAGCATAAGACAGGGGGCCTACGAGCAGTACTTC. This encodes CASSIRQGAYEQYF.

This chain joins TRBV19 and TRBJ1-1, with D possibly being TRBD1 (6 bases). This CDR3 comprises 14 residues. CDR1 and CDR2 (germline): LNHDA, SQIVND (reference sequence). Trimming took 10 bases from V and 5 from J, leaving 20 bases between them. In DNA form, the CDR3 reads TGTGCCACCGCATGGGGGGGGGCCGATACTGAAGCTTTCTTT. Its protein product is CATAWGGADTEAFF.

DNA of the CDR3: TGTGCCAGCAGACTCGACTCGAGCTCCTACAATGAGCAGTTCTTC. This encodes CASRLDSSSYNEQFF. The V call is TRBV7-9, the J call TRBJ2-1; D is undetermined. The germline CDR1 and CDR2 sequences are SEHNR and FQNEAQ (reference sequence). V gave up 6 bases and J gave up 0 bases, with 12 bases separating them. This CDR3 is built from 15 residues.

This chain connects TRBV6-6 to TRBJ2-7; D is unresolved. Germline loops: CDR1 MNHNY, CDR2 SVGAGI (reference sequence). This CDR3 has 13 amino acids. Deletions cut 1 base from V and 0 bases from J, with 4 bases between. CDR3 in amino acids: CASSYWSSYEQYF. The CDR3 region has the DNA TGTGCCAGCAGTTACTGGAGCTCCTACGAGCAGTACTTC.

As for this clone: One end of the junction varies from germline; a read error may be responsible. J is TRBJ2-1 and V is TRBV20-1, with a possible D match to TRBD2 (5 bases). Germline loops: CDR1 DFQATT, CDR2 SNEGSKA (reference sequence). This CDR3 is 11 amino acids long. The CDR3 region has the DNA TGCAGTGTTAGAATAGCGTTTGAGCAGTTCTTC. This translates into CSVRIAFEQFF.

The rearrangement uses TRBV6-5 and TRBJ2-5; TRBD1 is a possible D gene (6 bases). The CDR3 is made up of 16 amino acids. Germline CDR1 and CDR2: MNHEY and SVGAGI. Trimming removed 0 bases from V and 5 bases from J, with 16 bases in between. DNA for the CDR3: TGTGCCAGCAGTTACTCGAGACAGGTCTTTCCGGAGACCCAGTACTTC. Translation gives CASSYSRQVFPETQYF.

This chain links TRBV23-1 with TRBJ1-4, with a tentative D call TRBD1 (6 bases). Being an ORF, TRBV23-1 has a function that is uncertain. V shed 1 base and J shed 5 bases, with 17 bases lying between them. The CDR3 contains 17 residues. CDR3 coding DNA: TGCGCCAGCAGTCAATACCCTACGACAGGTATAAATGAAAAACTGTTTTTT. Translating gives CASSQYPTTGINEKLFF.

V and J are TRBV7-8 and TRBJ1-5; D is uncertain. The CDR3 covers 16 residues. Trimming took off 1 base at V and 6 bases at J, with 16 bases between the two ends. Per germline, CDR1 SGHVS and CDR2 FQNEAQ. CDR3 sequence: CASSLGRSPPSQPQHF. The CDR3 coding sequence is TGTGCCAGCAGCTTAGGGAGGTCACCTCCGTCTCAGCCCCAGCATTTT.

V and J are TRBV5-4 and TRBJ1-4; 10 positions match TRBD1. The CDR3 is 16 amino acids. CDR1 and CDR2 from the germline V gene are SGHNT and YYREEE (reference sequence). V lost 4 bases to trimming and J lost 0 bases; unmatched junction nucleotides: 3. CDR3 DNA sequence: TGTGCCAGCAGCCGGACAGGGGGGGCAACTAATGAAAAACTGTTTTTT. This codes for CASSRTGGATNEKLFF. Filled out from reference TRBV5-4 and TRBJ1-4, the complete variable domain reads ETGVTQSPTHLIKTRGQQVTLRCSSQSGHNTVSWYQQALGQGPQFIFQYYREEENGRGNFPPRFSGLQFPNYSSELNVNALELDDSALYLCASSRTGGATNEKLFFGSGTQLSVL.

The chain carries TRBV27 and TRBJ1-5; D might be TRBD1 (5 bases). CDR3 length equals 13 residues. V gave up 3 bases and J gave up 8 bases, with 11 bases separating them. The germline V gene encodes CDR1 MNHEY and CDR2 SMNVEV (reference sequence). CDR3 coding DNA: TGTGCCAGCAGTTTGGGGGGGGTGAAGCCCCAGCATTTT. Its protein is CASSLGGVKPQHF.